These 8 T cell receptor beta chains came from one sample sequenced in a study of blood T cells in healthy people across ages. Primers used in a second PCR of roughly 7 to 11 cycles were a sample-barcoded 5' primer and a J-beta primer mix. A single record per CDR3 protein comes from TCRdb applying MiXCR to the 5' RACE reads. This sample has 1,500,000 or so distinct CDR3 sequences, with approximately 63% found just once. The specimen was blood. These receptors were taken from a man aged 18 to 30 in good health.

The gene calls are TRBV6-2 or TRBV6-3 and TRBJ1-1, with D tentatively TRBD1 (5 bases). Germline CDR1 reads MNHEY; CDR2 reads SVGEGT. This CDR3 spans 13 amino acids. Trimming took off 5 bases at V and 5 bases at J, with 12 bases between the two ends. The chain's CDR3 is CASSQQAWTEAFF. CDR3 nucleotide sequence: TGTGCCAGCAGTCAACAGGCTTGGACTGAAGCTTTCTTT.

This clonotype has only a few counts. This chain links TRBV12-3 or TRBV12-4 with TRBJ2-7; TRBD2 might be the D (5 bases). The V gene lost 7 bases and the J gene lost 6 bases, with 22 bases spanning the gap. The CDR3 consists of 15 residues. CDR3 sequence (DNA): TGTGCCAGCACCGCCGGGATTTCTCTCTTCAGCGAGCAGTACTTC. Protein: CASTAGISLFSEQYF.

The chain recombines TRBV7-9 with TRBJ2-5, with 8 positions matching TRBD1. V was clipped by 5 bases and J by 1 base; unmatched bases: 6. The CDR3 covers 15 residues. CDR1 is SEHNR and CDR2 is FQNEAQ in the germline V gene (reference sequence). CDR3 nucleotides: TGTGCCAGCAGCCTTGCAGGGGGCCGCCAAGAGACCCAGTACTTC. This encodes CASSLAGGRQETQYF.

The table lists this clonotype with a few counts. The chain carries TRBV20-1 and TRBJ1-2, with D perhaps matching TRBD1 (5 bases). This CDR3 has 13 residues. Trimming took 5 bases from V and 0 from J, leaving 10 bases between them. The germline CDR1 and CDR2 sequences are DFQATT and SNEGSKA (reference sequence). The CDR3 coding sequence is TGCAGTGCTGCCGGGGCCTCTAACTATGGCTACACCTTC. Amino acid sequence: CSAAGASNYGYTF.

The DNA for the CDR3 is TGCAGTGCTAGAGATTTAGCGGGGGGGCCACATGAGCAGTTCTTC. Translated: CSARDLAGGPHEQFF. This chain connects TRBV20-1 to TRBJ2-1; 11 nucleotides agree with TRBD2. CDR1 is DFQATT, CDR2 SNEGSKA, per germline (reference sequence). CDR3 length equals 15 residues. V lost 0 bases and J lost 8; bases outside the gene matches: 6.

As DNA, the CDR3 is TGCGCCAGCAGCTTGGAGACCTACAGGGGGTCCGAGCAGTACTTC. Residues: CASSLETYRGSEQYF. The chain employs TRBV5-1 and TRBJ2-7; TRBD1 agrees at 8 bases. The CDR3 covers 15 residues. V was clipped by 0 bases and J by 6 bases; unmatched bases: 8. Germline values: CDR1 SGHRS, CDR2 YFSETQ.

V usage is TRBV12-3 or TRBV12-4 and J usage is TRBJ2-7, with 9 bases matching TRBD1. V was pared by 6 bases and J by 3 bases, with 9 bases of the junction left unmatched. This CDR3 comprises 15 residues. The CDR3 DNA reads as TGTGCCAGCAGAACCGGGACAGGGACCATCTACGAGCAGTACTTC. Translating gives CASRTGTGTIYEQYF.

This clonotype was recorded many times. This chain connects TRBV4-1 to TRBJ2-4; 11 bases fit TRBD2. Germline lookup yields CDR1 MGHRA and CDR2 YSYEKL. This CDR3 spans 18 amino acids. Trimming took 4 bases from V and 7 from J; bases not matched to a gene: 15. The CDR3: CASSPFPWDSGRVNIQYF. The CDR3 region has the DNA TGCGCCAGCAGCCCATTTCCCTGGGATAGCGGGAGGGTGAACATTCAGTACTTC.